The 27 T cell receptor beta chains given below trace back to one sample, sequenced in a study of T cell repertoires in cytomegalovirus infection. Via MiXCR, TCRdb re-called the reads, giving one row per CDR3 protein. Of fewer than 350,000 distinct CDR3 sequences in the sample, 8% to 9.5% are singletons; the top ten hold roughly 4%. What was sequenced was PBMCs. The receptor source for this set is a human donor in good health (CMV status not recorded). Some clones in this sample may be carry-over from other donors' samples.

There are many counts of this clonotype. The chain is built from TRBV7-2 and TRBJ2-7, with TRBD1 matching over 10 bases. V gave up 3 bases and J gave up 2 bases; unmatched junction bases: 10. The length of the CDR3 is 17 residues. Germline CDR1 is SGHTA and CDR2 is FQGNSA. CDR3 nucleotides: TGTGCCAGCAGCTTGGGGGGGACAGGGGTTTTTACCTACGAGCAGTACTTC. Translation: CASSLGGTGVFTYEQYF.

This clonotype was observed at least ten times. The rearrangement joins TRBV7-2 to TRBJ2-1; TRBD2 matches at 10 bases. CDR1 is SGHTA, CDR2 FQGNSA, per germline. This CDR3 spans 14 amino acids. V lost 3 bases to trimming and J lost 9 bases; unmatched junction nucleotides: 5. The CDR3 DNA reads TGTGCCAGCAGCTTGGGACTAGCGAGGGGTGAGCAGTTCTTC. This sequence encodes CASSLGLARGEQFF.

J is TRBJ1-4 and V is TRBV20-1; 9 bases fit TRBD1. Germline V gene data show CDR1 as DFQATT and CDR2 as SNEGSKA (reference sequence). This CDR3 is 15 amino acids long. The junction had 7 bases not matched to a gene; V was cut back by 0 bases and J by 8 bases. The CDR3 region has the DNA TGCAGTGCTAGAGAACTACAGGGGGCTTACGAAAAACTGTTTTTT. It codes for CSARELQGAYEKLFF.

The J gene is TRBJ2-7, the V gene TRBV6-6, with D uncertain. V dropped 2 bases and J dropped 0 bases, with 20 bases sitting between them. Germline CDR1 is MNHNY and CDR2 is SVGAGI (reference sequence). This CDR3 region has 18 residues. CDR3 coding DNA: TGTGCCAGCAGTTACGGAGAAAGCGTCCGTCGGTTCTCCTACGAGCAGTACTTC. As protein: CASSYGESVRRFSYEQYF.

This clonotype was counted many times. J is TRBJ2-1 and V is TRBV13; 13 bases agree with TRBD2. The CDR3 is 19 residues long. V lost 1 base, J lost 10 bases, and 16 bases stayed unmatched. Germline V gene data show CDR1 as PRHDT and CDR2 as FYEKMQ (reference sequence). The CDR3 DNA is TGTGCCAGCAGCTTAGTTCGGCAGCCCGGGACTAGCGGGGCCCGGGAGCAGTTCTTC. The encoded protein is CASSLVRQPGTSGAREQFF.

As to this clonotype: One end of the junction varies from germline; a read error may be responsible. The rearrangement joins TRBV10-2 to TRBJ2-5; D unresolved. CDR1 and CDR2 from the germline V gene are WSHSY and SAAADI. The CDR3 consists of 13 residues. In nucleotides, the CDR3 is TGCGCCAGCAGGGAGTCAGGTTCGGAGACCCAGTACTTC. This gives the protein CASRESGSETQYF.

A remark on this clonotype: A much bigger clone sits one base away, suggesting this may be a read error. CDR3 loop: CASSRGGSAYTF. The CDR3 bases are TGTGCCAGCAGTCGGGGGGGGAGTGCCTACACCTTC. This chain connects TRBV12-3 or TRBV12-4 to TRBJ1-2; D possibly corresponds to TRBD1 (5 bases). V was pared by 5 bases and J by 10 bases, with 14 bases between. CDR3 size: 12 residues.

This clonotype occurred many times. The V call is TRBV20-1, the J call TRBJ2-7; TRBD1 or TRBD2 may be the D gene (5 bases each). The CDR3 loop spans 15 amino acids. The V end was cut by 0 bases, the J end by 0 bases, with 12 bases between. Germline CDR1 DFQATT, CDR2 SNEGSKA (reference sequence). CDR3 sequence (DNA): TGCAGTGCTAGAGATGGGGCGGGCCCCTCCTACGAGCAGTACTTC. This encodes CSARDGAGPSYEQYF.

The rearrangement links TRBV5-3 to TRBJ2-7; 10 positions match TRBD2. TRBV5-3 is designated an ORF whose function remains uncertain. This CDR3 is built from 16 residues. V dropped 4 bases and J dropped 1; count of bases not matched to a gene: 8. The CDR3: CARSHNRTSGSYEQYF. The CDR3 DNA sequence: TGTGCCAGAAGCCATAACCGGACTAGCGGATCCTACGAGCAGTACTTC.

This clonotype has a count of ten or more. The rearrangement joins TRBV7-2 to TRBJ2-7; 8 bases are shared with TRBD1. The CDR3 totals 13 residues. Germline CDR1 is SGHTA and CDR2 is FQGNSA. With V trimmed by 3 bases and J by 5 bases, 3 bases remained unmatched. The CDR3: CASSLTGENEQYF. DNA of the CDR3: TGTGCCAGCAGCTTGACAGGGGAAAACGAGCAGTACTTC.

The rearrangement joins TRBV2 to TRBJ1-5; weak D call: TRBD1 (6 bases). The CDR3 covers 15 residues. Germline lookup yields CDR1 SNHLY and CDR2 FYNNEI. Between the trimmed V and J ends, which lost 6 bases and 0 bases, there was a span of 12 bases. CDR3 amino acids: CASRSGGHSNQPQHF. In DNA, the CDR3 is TGTGCCAGCAGATCGGGGGGCCATAGCAATCAGCCCCAGCATTTT.

The rearrangement links TRBV28 to TRBJ1-5; D not certain. Trimming took 7 bases from V and 1 from J, leaving 8 bases between them. CDR3 length equals 13 residues. CDR1 is MDHEN, CDR2 SYDVKM, per germline. CDR3 sequence (DNA): TGTGCCAGCACGTGGCGCAGCAATCAGCCCCAGCATTTT. This codes for CASTWRSNQPQHF. The full variable domain, with the rest looked up from reference TRBV28 and TRBJ1-5, is DVKVTQSSRYLVKRTGEKVFLECVQDMDHENMFWYRQDPGLGLRLIYFSYDVKMKEKGDIPEGYSVSREKKERFSLILESASTNQTSMYLCASTWRSNQPQHFGDGTRLSIL.

The CDR3 is CASSYGGYSNQPQHF. CDR3 sequence (DNA): TGTGCCAGCAGTTACGGGGGGTATAGCAATCAGCCCCAGCATTTT. This sequence joins TRBV6-2 or TRBV6-3 and TRBJ1-5, with D perhaps TRBD1 (5 bases). CDR3 length equals 15 residues. V lost 2 bases and J lost 0, with 8 bases in between. The germline V gene has CDR1 MNHEY and CDR2 SVGEGT.

Many counts were recorded for this clonotype. The chain combines TRBV7-6 with TRBJ2-7; tentative D call: TRBD2 (5 bases). The V gene's germline CDR1 is SGHVS and CDR2 FNYEAQ. There are 16 residues in the CDR3. The V end lost 1 base, the J end lost 2 bases, and 15 bases lay between the germline ends. CDR3 DNA: TGTGCCAGCAGCTTAGGATCCGGGGTGACCACCTACGAGCAGTACTTC. Translated, it gives CASSLGSGVTTYEQYF.

This clonotype was observed at least ten times. The genes are TRBV4-3 and TRBJ2-7; 8 nucleotides agree with TRBD2. This CDR3 contains 14 residues. Unmatched junction bases numbered 1, after V lost 1 base and J lost 2 bases. CDR1 is LGHNA, CDR2 YSLEER, per germline. Here the CDR3 reads CASSQAGGPYEQYF. As DNA, the CDR3 is TGCGCCAGCAGCCAAGCGGGGGGGCCCTACGAGCAGTACTTC.

In its sample, this clonotype was seen many times. The chain recombines TRBV7-9 with TRBJ1-6; tentatively, D is TRBD1 (5 bases). The V end lost 5 bases, the J end lost 8 bases, and 19 bases lay between the germline ends. The CDR3 consists of 16 residues. The germline CDR1 and CDR2 sequences are SEHNR and FQNEAQ (reference sequence). Here the CDR3 DNA reads TGTGCCAGCAGCCTTCGGGATCCAGGGCGTGATTCACCCCTCCACTTT. Translated: CASSLRDPGRDSPLHF.

The CDR3 DNA follows: TGTGCCAGTGGTGACGATGCGAACACCGGGGAGCTGTTTTTT. Translating it yields CASGDDANTGELFF. The rearrangement links TRBV19 to TRBJ2-2; D is ambiguous. This CDR3 has 14 amino acids. Germline CDR1 reads LNHDA; CDR2 reads SQIVND (reference sequence). Trimming took 8 bases from V and 0 from J, leaving 10 bases between them.

Concerning this clonotype itself: The junction departs from the called germline gene at one end, perhaps through a read error. The CDR3: CASRYRDSNNEQFF. In DNA, the CDR3 is TGTGCCAGCAGATACCGGGACTCCAACAATGAGCAGTTCTTC. The chain has TRBV6-5 and TRBJ2-1; D may be TRBD2 (6 bases). The CDR3 spans 14 residues. Germline CDR1 reads MNHEY; CDR2 reads SVGAGI.

DNA of the CDR3: TGTGCCAGCAGCTTGGATACCGGGACGGTAGCCGGGGAGCTGTTTTTT. Translating it yields CASSLDTGTVAGELFF. The J gene is TRBJ2-2, the V gene TRBV5-4, with D perhaps assigned TRBD1 or TRBD2 (5 bases each). CDR3 length equals 16 residues. The germline gives CDR1 SGHNT, CDR2 YYREEE (reference sequence). Trimming stripped 0 bases from V and 6 bases from J, with 15 bases between.

The chain recombines TRBV15 with TRBJ2-7; 9 nucleotides align to TRBD1. CDR3 length equals 13 residues. V lost 10 bases, J lost 8 bases, and 12 bases stayed unmatched. CDR1 is LNHNV, CDR2 YYDKDF, per germline (reference sequence). CDR3 sequence (DNA): TGTGCCATCAGTTCCGGGACAGGGTACAAGCAGTACTTC. Translating it yields CAISSGTGYKQYF.

This clonotype has only a few counts. The rearrangement links TRBV2 to TRBJ2-1; the match to TRBD1 covers 11 bases. Per the germline V gene, CDR1 is SNHLY and CDR2 is FYNNEI. Losses at the gene ends were 4 bases for V and 6 bases for J; bases not matched to a gene: 8. The CDR3 is 16 amino acids. The CDR3 DNA reads TGTGCCAGCAGTGTCGATACCGGGACAGGGGGCAATGAGCAGTTCTTC. It translates to CASSVDTGTGGNEQFF.

The J gene is TRBJ2-1, the V gene TRBV24-1; the match to TRBD1 covers 9 bases. From germline, CDR1 is KGHDR and CDR2 SFDVKD. The trim removed 3 bases at V and 0 bases at J, leaving 11 bases unmatched. The CDR3 runs to 19 residues. Here the CDR3 DNA reads TGTGCCACCAGTGATCCTTACGGACAGGGGAAGAGCTCCTACAATGAGCAGTTCTTC. This encodes CATSDPYGQGKSSYNEQFF.

This clonotype was counted between two and nine times. V is TRBV2 and J is TRBJ2-7; no definite D call. The CDR3 covers 12 residues. Trimming left V 2 bases short and J 1 base short, with 3 bases between. Germline CDR1 and CDR2: SNHLY and FYNNEI. CDR3 amino acids: CASSEQSYEQYF. CDR3 nucleotide sequence: TGTGCCAGCAGTGAACAGTCCTACGAGCAGTACTTC.

This rearrangement joins TRBV12-3 or TRBV12-4 to TRBJ1-1, with D possibly TRBD1 on 5 matching bases. Trimming removed 3 bases from V and 4 bases from J, with 12 bases in between. The CDR3 is 14 amino acids. CDR3 DNA sequence: TGTGCCAGCAGTTTCGTAGGGGCGGGCACTGAAGCTTTCTTT. Protein sequence: CASSFVGAGTEAFF.

This clonotype appeared many times. The chain couples TRBV28 to TRBJ1-4; D unclear. Germline assignment: CDR1 MDHEN and CDR2 SYDVKM. Trimming pared 2 bases from V and 8 bases from J, leaving 12 bases between. This CDR3 spans 14 amino acids. The DNA for the CDR3 is TGTGCCAGCAGTTTACCGGGGTTCAGGGAAAAACTGTTTTTT. As protein: CASSLPGFREKLFF.

This clonotype turned up a few times. The chain carries TRBV24-1 and TRBJ2-5, with 11 nucleotides matching TRBD2. Germline trimming cut 1 base from V and 5 bases from J; bases unmatched to any gene: 5. There are 16 residues in the CDR3. The germline V gene encodes CDR1 KGHDR and CDR2 SFDVKD. CDR3 nucleotide sequence: TGTGCCACCAGTGATTTTACTAGCGGGAGCGGTGAGACCCAGTACTTC. Translation gives CATSDFTSGSGETQYF.

The J gene is TRBJ1-5, the V gene TRBV30; D not resolved. The germline V gene encodes CDR1 GTSNPN and CDR2 SVGIG (reference sequence). The CDR3 extends over 12 amino acids. CDR3 nucleotides: TGTGTTTTTATATTGGGCAATCAGCCCCAGCATTTT. Its protein product is CVFILGNQPQHF.